The next 22 T cell receptor beta chains were all read from a single sample in a study of CD8 T cells in Susac syndrome. It was with random hexamers that roughly 0.45 to 1 ug RNA was reverse transcribed. TCRdb re-called the immunoSEQ multiplex PCR reads through MiXCR, storing one row per CDR3 protein. The sample consists of roughly 190,000 distinct CDR3 sequences, approximately 96% of them appearing once. The specimen was CD4+ T cells from PBMCs. These TCRs come from a human donor with Susac syndrome.

This chain joins TRBV29-1 and TRBJ2-6, with 8 bases that match TRBD1. CDR3 size: 17 residues. With V trimmed by 6 bases and J by 0 bases, 10 bases remained unmatched. Per the germline V gene, CDR1 is SQVTM and CDR2 is ANQGSEA. Here the CDR3 reads CSVPIGDRLSGANVLTF. Here the CDR3 DNA reads TGCAGCGTACCCATCGGGGACAGGCTCTCTGGGGCCAACGTCCTGACTTTC.

In its sample, this clonotype was seen a few times. The chain has TRBV10-3 and TRBJ2-7; D is unclear. Germline lookup yields CDR1 ENHRY and CDR2 SYGVKD. This CDR3 spans 13 amino acids. Trimming removed 0 bases at V and 3 bases at J, with 6 bases between. The CDR3 DNA sequence: TGTGCCATCAGTGAGTCTGGCAGCTACGAGCAGTACTTC. Its translation: CAISESGSYEQYF.

This sequence joins TRBV3-1 and TRBJ1-6, with 9 bases matching TRBD1. Germline values: CDR1 LGHDT, CDR2 YNNKEL (reference sequence). After removal of 4 bases from V and 7 bases from J, the junction contained 8 bases not matched to a gene. The CDR3 length is 16 residues. This chain's CDR3 is CASSRLSGQGNSPLHF. Written as DNA, the CDR3 is TGTGCCAGCAGCCGTCTCTCGGGACAGGGAAATTCACCCCTCCACTTT.

The V and J genes are TRBV4-3 and TRBJ1-3; D is undetermined. CDR3 length: 14 amino acids. The germline V and J ends were trimmed by 0 bases and 5 bases, with 8 bases remaining between them. CDR1 and CDR2 from the germline V gene are LGHNA and YSLEER. CDR3 sequence: CASSQDTSRNTIYF. For the CDR3, the DNA is TGCGCCAGCAGCCAAGATACCAGCCGAAACACCATATATTTT.

The chain employs TRBV30 and TRBJ2-1; tentative D call: TRBD2 (5 bases). The CDR3 has 16 amino acids. Between the trimmed V and J ends, which lost 2 bases and 5 bases, there was a span of 19 bases. Germline lookup yields CDR1 GTSNPN and CDR2 SVGIG (reference sequence). CDR3 coding DNA: TGTGCCTGGAGTTTCGTGGGAGTGTGGCGAGACAATGAGCAGTTCTTC. It yields the protein CAWSFVGVWRDNEQFF.

The V gene is TRBV12-3 or TRBV12-4, the J gene TRBJ2-3; tentative D call: TRBD2 (5 bases). V shed 4 bases and J shed 2 bases, with 7 bases lying between them. CDR3 size: 13 residues. The CDR3 loop reads CASSWLATDTQYF. The CDR3 nucleotides are TGTGCCAGCAGTTGGCTAGCCACAGATACGCAGTATTTT.

CDR3 amino acids: CSVDTWARCYYGYTF. In DNA, the CDR3 is TGCAGCGTTGACACCTGGGCTCGGTGTTACTATGGCTACACCTTC. The chain has TRBV29-1 and TRBJ1-2; D is unresolved. This CDR3 is 15 amino acids long. Germline V gives CDR1 SQVTM, CDR2 ANQGSEA. V was clipped by 3 bases and J by 3 bases, with 17 bases between them.

The chain employs TRBV6-5 and TRBJ2-1; D is tentatively TRBD1 or TRBD2 (5 bases each). Per germline, CDR1 MNHEY and CDR2 SVGAGI. CDR3 length equals 16 residues. Deletions cut 3 bases from V and 6 bases from J, with 18 bases between. The CDR3 DNA follows: TGTGCCAGCAGTTATCTTACGGGACCCTCTGGCAATGAGCAGTTCTTC. It codes for CASSYLTGPSGNEQFF.

The V gene is TRBV30, the J gene TRBJ1-6; D is unresolved. V was shortened by 0 bases and J by 0 bases, with 6 bases between the two germline ends. The germline V gene has CDR1 GTSNPN and CDR2 SVGIG (reference sequence). CDR3 size: 15 residues. The CDR3 DNA reads TGTGCCTGGAGTGTAGGCAGCTCCTATAATTCACCCCTCCACTTT. It translates to CAWSVGSSYNSPLHF. The whole variable domain, remainder taken from reference TRBV30 and TRBJ1-6, is SQTIHQWPATLVQPVGSPLSLECTVEGTSNPNLYWYRQAAGRGLQLLFYSVGIGQISSEVPQNLSASRPQDRQFILSSKKLLLSDSGFYLCAWSVGSSYNSPLHFGNGTRLTVT.

The chain joins TRBV18 to TRBJ1-2; 12 bases map to TRBD1. The germline V gene encodes CDR1 KGHSH and CDR2 LQKENI. CDR3 length: 15 amino acids. Trimming took 2 bases from V and 7 from J; bases not matched to a gene: 5. The CDR3 sequence is CASSPGTGGKFGYTF. CDR3 in DNA: TGTGCCAGCTCACCAGGGACAGGGGGCAAGTTTGGCTACACCTTC.

The gene calls are TRBV27 and TRBJ1-1, with a possible D match to TRBD1 (5 bases). Germline V gene data show CDR1 as MNHEY and CDR2 as SMNVEV (reference sequence). This CDR3 has 15 residues. Trimming stripped 5 bases from V and 0 bases from J, with 13 bases between. The DNA of the CDR3 is TGTGCCAGCAGTATAAGGGGCTCCGTGAACACTGAAGCTTTCTTT. Translation: CASSIRGSVNTEAFF.

The chain recombines TRBV2 with TRBJ2-3; D may be TRBD1 (6 bases). This CDR3 has 15 amino acids. In germline, CDR1 is SNHLY, CDR2 FYNNEI. V dropped 4 bases and J dropped 0 bases, with 11 bases sitting between them. CDR3 sequence: CASSGGHPSTDTQYF. The CDR3 DNA sequence: TGTGCCAGCAGTGGGGGACACCCTAGCACAGATACGCAGTATTTT.

The chain combines TRBV27 with TRBJ1-5; D remains ambiguous. V was trimmed by 2 bases and J by 0 bases, leaving 14 bases between them. Germline V lookup: CDR1 MNHEY, CDR2 SMNVEV (reference sequence). The CDR3 loop spans 17 amino acids. Written as DNA, the CDR3 is TGTGCCAGCAGTTTAGTAGCTGGCGGTTATAGCAATCAGCCCCAGCATTTT. It codes for CASSLVAGGYSNQPQHF.

The chain couples TRBV5-1 to TRBJ2-7; D may be TRBD2 (6 bases). V dropped 4 bases and J dropped 2 bases, with 13 bases sitting between them. The CDR3 has 14 residues. Germline CDR1 SGHRS, CDR2 YFSETQ. CDR3: CASSEYPGAYEQYF. CDR3 coding DNA: TGCGCCAGCAGCGAATACCCGGGGGCCTACGAGCAGTACTTC.

V is TRBV20-1 and J is TRBJ2-1; perhaps TRBD2 as D (5 bases). Trimming pared 0 bases from V and 7 bases from J, leaving 16 bases between. The germline V gene has CDR1 DFQATT and CDR2 SNEGSKA (reference sequence). The CDR3 has 15 residues. The CDR3, as DNA: TGCAGTGCTAGAGATCTAGCACCCTTGGTGAATGAGCAGTTCTTC. This gives the protein CSARDLAPLVNEQFF.

The rearrangement joins TRBV24-1 to TRBJ1-2; D is possibly TRBD1 (5 bases). The germline CDR1 and CDR2 sequences are KGHDR and SFDVKD. Trimming cost V 6 bases and J 4 bases, with 17 bases left between them. The CDR3 is 15 amino acids. The CDR3 DNA follows: TGTGCCACCAGTTCAGACAGTCTTCCTGCCTATGGCTACACCTTC. Protein product: CATSSDSLPAYGYTF.

This sequence joins TRBV20-1 and TRBJ1-5, with D possibly TRBD1 on 6 matching bases. Germline V gene data show CDR1 as DFQATT and CDR2 as SNEGSKA (reference sequence). CDR3 length: 13 amino acids. Deletions cut 5 bases from V and 7 bases from J, with 15 bases between. As DNA, the CDR3 is TGCAGTGCTCGGGGGGGGGCAGGGCAGCCCCAGCATTTT. Its translation is CSARGGAGQPQHF.

This sequence joins TRBV6-2 or TRBV6-3 and TRBJ1-4; 8 bases fit TRBD1. V shed 2 bases and J 7 bases; nucleotides not matched to a gene: 6. Germline CDR1 MNHEY, CDR2 SVGEGT. This CDR3 region has 15 residues. The CDR3 DNA follows: TGTGCCAGCAGTTACGGACAGGGACGCGGTGAAAAACTGTTTTTT. Translation: CASSYGQGRGEKLFF.

The chain combines TRBV20-1 with TRBJ1-1; no firm D call. This CDR3 region has 15 residues. Germline V gene data show CDR1 as DFQATT and CDR2 as SNEGSKA (reference sequence). V shed 4 bases and J shed 3 bases, with 18 bases lying between them. DNA of the CDR3: TGCAGTGCTACGAGGTGGGGTTCTGGGGACACTGAAGCTTTCTTT. This codes for CSATRWGSGDTEAFF.

The J gene is TRBJ2-1, the V gene TRBV5-1, with 7 bases that match TRBD2. This CDR3 has 14 amino acids. Germline V gene data show CDR1 as SGHRS and CDR2 as YFSETQ. With 3 bases clipped from V and 5 bases from J, the junction kept 5 bases outside the gene matches. CDR3 bases: TGCGCCAGCAGCTCAGCGGGGACTCACAATGAGCAGTTCTTC. It yields the protein CASSSAGTHNEQFF.

In its sample, this clonotype was seen a few times. The CDR3 region has the DNA TGTGCCAGCAGTTCTAGCTCCTACGAGCAGTACTTC. This gives the protein CASSSSSYEQYF. This chain links TRBV27 with TRBJ2-7; D remains ambiguous. Looked up from germline, CDR1 is MNHEY and CDR2 is SMNVEV (reference sequence). CDR3 size: 12 residues. The V end lost 4 bases, the J end lost 0 bases, and 4 bases lay between the germline ends.

The gene calls are TRBV18 and TRBJ2-5, with D perhaps matching TRBD2 (6 bases). The CDR3 is made up of 14 amino acids. Germline V lookup: CDR1 KGHSH, CDR2 LQKENI. V was trimmed by 3 bases and J by 2 bases, leaving 10 bases between them. The CDR3 DNA reads as TGTGCCAGCTCACCTAGCGGCTCGCAAGAGACCCAGTACTTC. This sequence encodes CASSPSGSQETQYF. Using reference TRBV18 and TRBJ2-5 for the parts outside the CDR3, the full variable domain is NAGVMQNPRHLVRRRGQEARLRCSPMKGHSHVYWYRQLPEEGLKFMVYLQKENIIDESGMPKERFSAEFPKEGPSILRIQQVVRGDSAAYFCASSPSGSQETQYFGPGTRLLVL.